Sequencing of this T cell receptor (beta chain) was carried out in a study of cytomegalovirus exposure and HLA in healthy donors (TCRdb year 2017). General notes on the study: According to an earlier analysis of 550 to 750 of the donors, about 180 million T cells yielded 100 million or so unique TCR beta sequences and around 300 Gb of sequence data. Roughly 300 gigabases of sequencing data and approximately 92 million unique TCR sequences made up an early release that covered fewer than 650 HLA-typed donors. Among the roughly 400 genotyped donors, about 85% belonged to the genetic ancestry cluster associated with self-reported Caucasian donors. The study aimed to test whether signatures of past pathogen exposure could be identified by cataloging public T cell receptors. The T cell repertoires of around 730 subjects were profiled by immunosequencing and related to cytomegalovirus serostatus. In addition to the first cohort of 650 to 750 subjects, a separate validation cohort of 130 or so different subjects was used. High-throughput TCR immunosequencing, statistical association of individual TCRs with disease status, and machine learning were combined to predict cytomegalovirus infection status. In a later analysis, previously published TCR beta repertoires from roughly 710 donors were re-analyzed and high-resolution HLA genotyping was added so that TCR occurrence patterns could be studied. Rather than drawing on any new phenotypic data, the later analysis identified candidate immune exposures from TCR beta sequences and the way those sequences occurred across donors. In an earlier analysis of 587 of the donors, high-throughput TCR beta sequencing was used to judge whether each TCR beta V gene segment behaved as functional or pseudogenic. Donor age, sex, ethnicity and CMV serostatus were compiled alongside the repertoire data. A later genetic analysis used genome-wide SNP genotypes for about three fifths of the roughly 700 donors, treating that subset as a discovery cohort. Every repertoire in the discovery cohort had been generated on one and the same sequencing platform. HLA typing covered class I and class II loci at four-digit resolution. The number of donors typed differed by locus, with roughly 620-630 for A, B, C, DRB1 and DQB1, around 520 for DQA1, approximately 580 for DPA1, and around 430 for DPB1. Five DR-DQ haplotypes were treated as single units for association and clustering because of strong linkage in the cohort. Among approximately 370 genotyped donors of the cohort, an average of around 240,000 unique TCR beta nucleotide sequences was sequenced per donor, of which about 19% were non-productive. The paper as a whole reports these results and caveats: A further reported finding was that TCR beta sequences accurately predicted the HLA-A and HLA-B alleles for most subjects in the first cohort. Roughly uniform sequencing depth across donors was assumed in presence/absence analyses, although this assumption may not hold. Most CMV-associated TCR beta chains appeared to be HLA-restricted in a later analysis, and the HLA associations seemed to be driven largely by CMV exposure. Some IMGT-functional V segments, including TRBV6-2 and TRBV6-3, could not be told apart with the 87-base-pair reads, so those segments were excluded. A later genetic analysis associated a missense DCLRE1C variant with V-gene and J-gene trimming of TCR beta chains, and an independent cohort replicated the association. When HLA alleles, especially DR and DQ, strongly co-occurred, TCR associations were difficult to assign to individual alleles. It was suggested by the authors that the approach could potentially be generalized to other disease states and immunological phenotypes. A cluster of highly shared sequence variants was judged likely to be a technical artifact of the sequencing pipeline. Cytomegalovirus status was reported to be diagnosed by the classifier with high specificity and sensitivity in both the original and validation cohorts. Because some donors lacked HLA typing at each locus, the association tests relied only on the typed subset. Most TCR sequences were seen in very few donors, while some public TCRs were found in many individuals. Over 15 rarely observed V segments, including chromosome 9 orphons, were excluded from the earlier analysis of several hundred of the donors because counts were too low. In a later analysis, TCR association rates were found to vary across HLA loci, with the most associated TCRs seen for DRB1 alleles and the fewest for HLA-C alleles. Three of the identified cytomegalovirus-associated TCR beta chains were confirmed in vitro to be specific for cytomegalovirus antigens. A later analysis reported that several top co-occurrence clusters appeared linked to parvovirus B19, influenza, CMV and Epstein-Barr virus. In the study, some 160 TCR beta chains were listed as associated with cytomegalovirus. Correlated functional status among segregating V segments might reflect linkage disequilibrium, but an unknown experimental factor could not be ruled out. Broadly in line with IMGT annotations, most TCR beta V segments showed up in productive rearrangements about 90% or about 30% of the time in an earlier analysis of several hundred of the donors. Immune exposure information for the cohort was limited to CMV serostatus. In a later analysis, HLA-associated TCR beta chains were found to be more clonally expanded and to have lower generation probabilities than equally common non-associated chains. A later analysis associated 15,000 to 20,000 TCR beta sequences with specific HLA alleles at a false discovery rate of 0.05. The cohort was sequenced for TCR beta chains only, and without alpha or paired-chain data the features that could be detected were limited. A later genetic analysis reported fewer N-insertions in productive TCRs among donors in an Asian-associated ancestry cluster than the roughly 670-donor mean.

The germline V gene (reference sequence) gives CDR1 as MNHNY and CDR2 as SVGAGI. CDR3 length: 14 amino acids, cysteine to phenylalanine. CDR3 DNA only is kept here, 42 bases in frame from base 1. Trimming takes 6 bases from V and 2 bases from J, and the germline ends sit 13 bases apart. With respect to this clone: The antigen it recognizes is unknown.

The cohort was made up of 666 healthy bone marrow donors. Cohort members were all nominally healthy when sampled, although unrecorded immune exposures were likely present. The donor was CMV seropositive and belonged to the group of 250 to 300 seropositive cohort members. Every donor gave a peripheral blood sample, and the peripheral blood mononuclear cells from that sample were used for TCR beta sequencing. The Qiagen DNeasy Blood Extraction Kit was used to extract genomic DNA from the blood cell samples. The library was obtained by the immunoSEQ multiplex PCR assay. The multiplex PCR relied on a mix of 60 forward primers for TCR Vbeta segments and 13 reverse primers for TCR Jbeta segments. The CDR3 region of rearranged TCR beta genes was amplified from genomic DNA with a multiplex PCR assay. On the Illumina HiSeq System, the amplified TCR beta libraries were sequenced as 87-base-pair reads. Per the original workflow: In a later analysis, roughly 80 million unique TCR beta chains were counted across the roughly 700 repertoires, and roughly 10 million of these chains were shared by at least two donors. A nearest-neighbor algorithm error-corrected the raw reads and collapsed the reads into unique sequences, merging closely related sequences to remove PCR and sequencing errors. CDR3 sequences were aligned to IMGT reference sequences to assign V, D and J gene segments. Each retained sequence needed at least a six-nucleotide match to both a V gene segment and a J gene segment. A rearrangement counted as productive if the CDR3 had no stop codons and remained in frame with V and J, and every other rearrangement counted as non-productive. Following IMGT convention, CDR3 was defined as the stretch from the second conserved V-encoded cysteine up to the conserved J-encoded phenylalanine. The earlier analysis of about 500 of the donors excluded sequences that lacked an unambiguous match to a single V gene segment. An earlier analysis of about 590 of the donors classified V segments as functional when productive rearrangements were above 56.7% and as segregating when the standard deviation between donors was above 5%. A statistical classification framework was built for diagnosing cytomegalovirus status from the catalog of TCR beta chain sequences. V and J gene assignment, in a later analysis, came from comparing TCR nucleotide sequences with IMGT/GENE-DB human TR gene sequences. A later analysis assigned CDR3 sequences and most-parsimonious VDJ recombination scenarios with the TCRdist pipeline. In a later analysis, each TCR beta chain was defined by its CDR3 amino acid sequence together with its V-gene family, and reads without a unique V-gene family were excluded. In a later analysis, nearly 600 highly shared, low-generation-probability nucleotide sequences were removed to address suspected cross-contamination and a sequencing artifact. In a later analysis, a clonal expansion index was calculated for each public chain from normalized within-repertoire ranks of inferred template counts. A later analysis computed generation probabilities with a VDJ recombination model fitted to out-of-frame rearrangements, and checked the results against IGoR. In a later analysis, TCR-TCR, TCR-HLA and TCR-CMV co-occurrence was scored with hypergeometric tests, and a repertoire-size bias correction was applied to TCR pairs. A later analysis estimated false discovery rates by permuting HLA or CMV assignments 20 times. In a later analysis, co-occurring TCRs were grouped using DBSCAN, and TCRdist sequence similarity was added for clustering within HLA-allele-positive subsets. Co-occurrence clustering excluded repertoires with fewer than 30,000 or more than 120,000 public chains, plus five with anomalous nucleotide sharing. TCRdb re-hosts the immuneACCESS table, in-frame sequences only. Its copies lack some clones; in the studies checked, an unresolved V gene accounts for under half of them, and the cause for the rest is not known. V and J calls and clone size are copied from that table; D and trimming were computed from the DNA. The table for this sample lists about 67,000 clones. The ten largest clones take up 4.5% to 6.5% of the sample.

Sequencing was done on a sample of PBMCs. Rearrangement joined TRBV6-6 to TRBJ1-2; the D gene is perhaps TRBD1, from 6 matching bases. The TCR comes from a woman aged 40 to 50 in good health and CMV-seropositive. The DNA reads TGTGCCAGCAGCTCTTACGGGACAAACTATGGCTACACCTTC. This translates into CASSSYGTNYGYTF.